The 28 T cell receptor beta chains below come from one sample, sequenced in a study of T-cell memory formation after mild COVID-19. One entry per CDR3 protein, called by TCRdb with MiXCR from the 5' RACE reads. The sample lists some 440,000 distinct CDR3 sequences, more than 20% seen once, with about an eighth in the top ten. Sequencing was done on a sample of PBMCs or a T cell subset sorted from them (not recorded which). All receptors derive from an adult woman who had mild COVID-19 (a few samples of this study predate the infection). Cell type and time point are not known.

The gene calls are TRBV12-3 or TRBV12-4 and TRBJ2-6; TRBD1 agrees at 10 bases. J gave up 0 bases and V 5 bases, and 7 bases lay outside the gene matches. The CDR3 has 18 residues. CDR3 sequence reads: CASSPGTGARSGANVLTF. CDR3 in DNA: TGTGCCAGCAGTCCAGGGACAGGGGCCCGCTCTGGGGCCAACGTCCTGACTTTC.

The rearrangement links TRBV7-9 to TRBJ2-3; TRBD2 might be the D (6 bases). This CDR3 contains 16 residues. Trimming stripped 0 bases from V and 0 bases from J, with 10 bases between. Germline CDR1 SEHNR, CDR2 FQNEAQ (reference sequence). The CDR3 spells CASSLASGTSTDTQYF. The CDR3 nucleotides are TGTGCCAGCAGCTTAGCATCCGGGACTAGCACAGATACGCAGTATTTT.

In its sample, this clonotype was seen a few times. The CDR3 DNA reads as TGTGCCCCCGGGGGGTCCACTGAAGCTTTCTTT. Protein product: CAPGGSTEAFF. The J gene is TRBJ1-1, the V gene TRBV27, with D maybe TRBD1 (5 bases). The CDR3 is 11 amino acids. In germline, CDR1 is MNHEY, CDR2 SMNVEV (reference sequence). V gave up 11 bases and J gave up 4 bases, with 11 bases separating them.

This sequence joins TRBV4-1 and TRBJ2-7; a possible D gene is TRBD2 (6 bases). This CDR3 has 17 residues. Trimming shortened V by 2 bases and J by 5 bases, and 22 bases separated the two germline ends. Germline V gene data show CDR1 as MGHRA and CDR2 as YSYEKL. The CDR3 DNA sequence: TGCGCCAGCAGCCAAACCGGCGGTGGGAGGTCGCGAGACGAGCAGTACTTC. The encoded protein is CASSQTGGGRSRDEQYF.

V and J are TRBV13 and TRBJ1-5; D gene ambiguous. The CDR3 spans 13 residues. Germline values: CDR1 PRHDT, CDR2 FYEKMQ (reference sequence). V lost 0 bases and J 9 bases, leaving 9 bases between the germline ends. Here the CDR3 reads CASSLGVITPQHF. The CDR3 DNA reads as TGTGCCAGCAGCTTAGGGGTTATCACGCCCCAGCATTTT.

As for this clonotype: A read error may be the cause here, since a much bigger clone is one base away. The rearrangement links TRBV12-3 or TRBV12-4 to TRBJ2-5; 7 bases line up with TRBD1. The CDR3 contains 13 residues. The junction had 4 bases not matched to a gene; V was cut back by 8 bases and J by 1 base. The CDR3 nucleotides read TGTGCCAGCGGCCGGGACAGCCAAGAGACCCAGTACTTC. It yields the protein CASGRDSQETQYF.

The rearrangement links TRBV9 to TRBJ2-3; TRBD2 might be the D (5 bases). Germline values: CDR1 SGDLS, CDR2 YYNGEE. Trimming cost V 0 bases and J 0 bases, with 14 bases left between them. The CDR3 runs 17 residues. The CDR3 loop is CASSVGAGATSTDTQYF. As DNA, the CDR3 is TGTGCCAGCAGCGTAGGGGCGGGTGCAACTAGCACAGATACGCAGTATTTT.

The chain recombines TRBV2 with TRBJ1-2; unclear D gene. The CDR3 contains 13 residues. The V end was cut by 7 bases, the J end by 4 bases, with 13 bases between. Germline CDR1 SNHLY, CDR2 FYNNEI. CDR3 nucleotide sequence: TGTGCCAGCACCATTGCCCTCTTCTATGGCTACACCTTC. Amino acids: CASTIALFYGYTF.

This clonotype was counted between two and nine times. The chain combines TRBV19 with TRBJ2-4; D is ambiguous. Germline CDR1 and CDR2: LNHDA and SQIVND (reference sequence). Trimming shortened V by 0 bases and J by 7 bases, and 13 bases separated the two germline ends. The CDR3 length is 15 residues. Here the CDR3 reads CASSIDATPRNIQYF. The CDR3 coding sequence is TGTGCCAGTAGTATAGACGCGACCCCGCGGAACATTCAGTACTTC.

The chain recombines TRBV7-8 with TRBJ1-5; a weak D match, TRBD1 (5 bases). The CDR3 covers 11 residues. The V gene's germline CDR1 is SGHVS and CDR2 FQNEAQ. V shed 5 bases and J shed 9 bases, with 8 bases lying between them. The CDR3 DNA reads as TGTGCCAGCAGCCCCGGGGGGCCCCAGCATTTT. Translating gives CASSPGGPQHF.

This clonotype showed up many times. The V gene is TRBV7-9, the J gene TRBJ2-7; D might be TRBD1 (6 bases). Germline CDR1 reads SEHNR; CDR2 reads FQNEAQ (reference sequence). There are 13 residues in the CDR3. V lost 3 bases, J lost 3 bases, and 9 bases lay in between. CDR3 sequence: CASSLGQLYEQYF. Written as DNA, the CDR3 is TGTGCCAGCAGCTTGGGACAACTCTACGAGCAGTACTTC.

The chain couples TRBV6-5 to TRBJ2-1, with TRBD1 matching 10 bases. V shed 7 bases, J shed 6 bases, and the junction held 12 bases outside the gene matches. The germline CDR1 and CDR2 sequences are MNHEY and SVGAGI. The length of the CDR3 is 16 residues. The CDR3 loop reads CASNLPGQGDGNEQFF. The CDR3 nucleotides read TGTGCCAGCAATCTACCTGGACAGGGGGATGGCAATGAGCAGTTCTTC.

In its sample, this clonotype was seen a few times. The V gene is TRBV7-6, the J gene TRBJ1-4, with 8 bases that match TRBD1. Trimming removed 1 base from V and 8 bases from J; junction bases left unmatched: 9. This CDR3 spans 16 amino acids. Germline CDR1 reads SGHVS; CDR2 reads FNYEAQ. CDR3 nucleotide sequence: TGTGCCAGCAGCTTAGTATCGGACAGGGTAAACGAAAAACTGTTTTTT. Amino acid sequence: CASSLVSDRVNEKLFF. The full variable domain, rest sourced from reference TRBV7-6 and TRBJ1-4, is GAGVSQSPRYKVTKRGQDVALRCDPISGHVSLYWYRQALGQGPEFLTYFNYEAQQDKSGLPNDRFSAERPEGSISTLTIQRTEQRDSAMYRCASSLVSDRVNEKLFFGSGTQLSVL.

The chain employs TRBV3-1 and TRBJ2-3; D may be TRBD2 (6 bases). CDR3 length: 16 amino acids. Germline V CDR1 and CDR2: LGHDT, YNNKEL (reference sequence). The V end was cut by 0 bases, the J end by 0 bases, with 10 bases between. The CDR3 sequence is CASSQEGSGSTDTQYF. CDR3 coding DNA: TGTGCCAGCAGCCAAGAAGGAAGCGGGAGCACAGATACGCAGTATTTT.

V is TRBV7-9 and J is TRBJ2-7; unclear D gene. Germline CDR1 is SEHNR and CDR2 is FQNEAQ (reference sequence). CDR3 length: 16 residues. The V end lost 5 bases, the J end lost 1 base, and 18 bases lay between the germline ends. In DNA form, the CDR3 reads TGTGCCAGCAGCACGACCCTCCCGCCCCCTTCCTACGAGCAGTACTTC. Protein sequence: CASSTTLPPPSYEQYF.

This clonotype was recorded a few times. The chain has TRBV14 and TRBJ2-3, with 7 bases lining up with TRBD1. The J segment lost 7 bases and the V segment lost 3 bases, leaving 4 bases of the junction unmatched. The CDR3 has 13 residues. Germline V CDR1 and CDR2: SGHDN, FVKESK. The CDR3 DNA reads TGTGCCAGCAGCCACACAGGGGTCTATACGCAGTATTTT. Amino acids: CASSHTGVYTQYF. Drawing the rest from reference TRBV14 and TRBJ2-3, the complete variable domain is EAGVTQFPSHSVIEKGQTVTLRCDPISGHDNLYWYRRVMGKEIKFLLHFVKESKQDESGMPNNRFLAERTGGTYSTLKVQPAELEDSGVYFCASSHTGVYTQYFGPGTRLTVL.

The sample holds a few counts of this clonotype. This rearrangement joins TRBV7-2 to TRBJ2-5, with 7 bases fitting TRBD2. V was clipped by 5 bases and J by 3 bases; unmatched bases: 12. Germline V gene sequence: CDR1 SGHTA, CDR2 FQGNSA. The CDR3 has 16 residues. The CDR3 DNA sequence: TGTGCCAGCAGCGTACTAATTGCGGGGGTTGAAGAGACCCAGTACTTC. This encodes CASSVLIAGVEETQYF.

J is TRBJ2-3 and V is TRBV24-1; D may be TRBD2 (5 bases). Germline V lookup: CDR1 KGHDR, CDR2 SFDVKD. Trimming took 3 bases from V and 4 from J, leaving 16 bases between them. The CDR3 has 16 amino acids. Here the CDR3 reads CATSDPGGVSADTQYF. CDR3 nucleotide sequence: TGTGCCACCAGTGATCCCGGAGGAGTCTCGGCAGATACGCAGTATTTT.

This clonotype was observed a few times. CDR3 sequence (DNA): TGTGCCAGCAGTCCGCGCCAAGCTGGGGGTCGCAATCAGCCCCAGCATTTT. Its protein product is CASSPRQAGGRNQPQHF. The chain uses TRBV12-3 or TRBV12-4 and TRBJ1-5, with a tentative D call TRBD1 (5 bases). V was cut by 5 bases and J by 2 bases, with 19 bases left in between. The CDR3 consists of 17 residues.

This clonotype has a handful of counts. This chain uses TRBV7-9 with TRBJ2-1; the D gene is possibly TRBD2 (5 bases). V lost 4 bases, J lost 0 bases, and 16 bases lay in between. CDR1 and CDR2 (germline): SEHNR, FQNEAQ (reference sequence). The CDR3 has 17 amino acids. This CDR3 is CASSSPDLSRSYNEQFF. The CDR3 coding sequence is TGTGCCAGCAGCTCCCCGGACTTATCCCGCTCCTACAATGAGCAGTTCTTC.

The chain couples TRBV5-4 to TRBJ2-3; 9 bases are shared with TRBD1. The CDR3 has 16 residues. Looked up from germline, CDR1 is SGHNT and CDR2 is YYREEE (reference sequence). J gave up 2 bases and V 4 bases, and 8 bases lay outside the gene matches. CDR3 nucleotide sequence: TGTGCCAGCAGCCCCGGGACAGGGATATACACAGATACGCAGTATTTT. Translating gives CASSPGTGIYTDTQYF.

In its sample, this clonotype was seen a few times. This chain links TRBV12-3 or TRBV12-4 with TRBJ1-1; D call uncertain. The CDR3 is 13 amino acids. V was clipped by 7 bases and J by 3 bases, with 12 bases between them. CDR3 residues: CASTGQPDTEAFF. The CDR3 bases are TGTGCCAGCACCGGCCAACCGGACACTGAAGCTTTCTTT.

The count of this clonotype is one. The V call is TRBV12-3 or TRBV12-4, the J call TRBJ1-2; D is unresolved. Trimming stripped 5 bases from V and 6 bases from J, with 13 bases between. The CDR3 contains 13 residues. The CDR3 nucleotides read TGTGCCAGCAGTGCCGGGTCCTACGATGGCTACACCTTC. Residues: CASSAGSYDGYTF.

The table lists this clonotype with many counts. This chain uses TRBV7-3 with TRBJ2-6; D perhaps matches TRBD1 (5 bases). V lost 1 base and J 0 bases, leaving 22 bases between the germline ends. This CDR3 has 21 residues. Germline V lookup: CDR1 SGHTA, CDR2 FQGTGA. The CDR3 loop is CASSLNGLGAGFGSGANVLTF. CDR3 nucleotide sequence: TGTGCCAGCAGCTTAAACGGGCTAGGGGCAGGGTTTGGCTCTGGGGCCAACGTCCTGACTTTC.

There are a few counts of this clonotype. This chain links TRBV6-5 with TRBJ2-2; 13 positions agree with TRBD2. CDR1 and CDR2 (germline): MNHEY, SVGAGI. After removal of 4 bases from V and 1 base from J, the junction contained 9 bases not matched to a gene. The CDR3 has 19 amino acids. This CDR3 reads CASSSFGLAGALNTGELFF. CDR3 nucleotide sequence: TGTGCCAGCAGTTCCTTCGGACTAGCGGGGGCCCTGAACACCGGGGAGCTGTTTTTT.

V usage is TRBV5-1 and J usage is TRBJ2-3; 14 bases line up with TRBD2. Trimming cost V 3 bases and J 0 bases; bases outside gene matches: 6. The germline V gene has CDR1 SGHRS and CDR2 YFSETQ. The CDR3 has 18 residues. The chain's CDR3 is CASSSEGTSGGSTDTQYF. DNA of the CDR3: TGCGCCAGCAGCTCAGAGGGGACTAGCGGGGGTAGCACAGATACGCAGTATTTT.

This clonotype appeared a few times. The chain combines TRBV24-1 with TRBJ2-7, with a weak D call TRBD1 (6 bases). V dropped 4 bases and J dropped 2 bases, with 17 bases sitting between them. This CDR3 region has 16 residues. Germline assignment: CDR1 KGHDR and CDR2 SFDVKD. The CDR3 is CATSDPTGTWPYEQYF. The CDR3 DNA reads as TGTGCCACCAGTGACCCTACCGGGACATGGCCCTACGAGCAGTACTTC.

V is TRBV10-3 and J is TRBJ2-3; 9 nucleotides agree with TRBD2. The germline gives CDR1 ENHRY, CDR2 SYGVKD. V lost 7 bases and J lost 10; bases outside the gene matches: 6. There are 12 residues in the CDR3. The CDR3 nucleotides are TGTGCCATCATGGGACTAGCAGGATCGCAGTATTTT. Translated: CAIMGLAGSQYF.